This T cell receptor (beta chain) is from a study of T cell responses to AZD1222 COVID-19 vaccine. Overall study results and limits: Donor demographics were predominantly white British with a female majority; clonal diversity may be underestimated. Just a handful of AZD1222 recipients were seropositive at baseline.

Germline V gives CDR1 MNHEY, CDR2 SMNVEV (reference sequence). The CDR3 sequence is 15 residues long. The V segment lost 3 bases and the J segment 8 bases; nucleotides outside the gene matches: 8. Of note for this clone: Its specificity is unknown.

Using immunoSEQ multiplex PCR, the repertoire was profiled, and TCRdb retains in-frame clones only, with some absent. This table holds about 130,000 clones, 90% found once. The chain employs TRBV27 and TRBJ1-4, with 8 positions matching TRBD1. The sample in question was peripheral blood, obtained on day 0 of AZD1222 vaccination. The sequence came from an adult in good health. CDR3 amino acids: CASSFQDREGEKLFF. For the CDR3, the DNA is TGTGCCAGCAGTTTTCAGGACAGGGAGGGCGAAAAACTGTTTTTT.